This T cell receptor beta chain originates from a study of tumor-infiltrating lymphocytes in primary liver carcinoma. Study results and caveats: Only about 8-24% of top clones spanned all five tumor regions.

The source material, roughly 18-30 mg of unsorted bulk tissue, was used to co-extract RNA and DNA. Starting material of 500 to 600 ng total RNA yielded TCR beta cDNA via a constant-region primer. Libraries for TCR beta were built through three nested multiplex PCR rounds, which together made up a slightly modified ARM-PCR procedure. Primers for the first two PCR rounds were TRBV1-TRBV30 forward primers and a C-beta reverse primer (approximately 9 cycles per round). TCRdb re-derived calls from the multiplex PCR reads in MiXCR, one entry per CDR3 protein. The sample contains tens of thousands of distinct CDR3 sequences, about three quarters of which appear only once. In the case of this clonotype: Its antigen is currently unknown. This is likely a read error, given that the CDR3 carries no conserved phenylalanine or tryptophan at its end.

Trimming stripped 7 bases from V and 5 bases from J, with 12 bases between. Germline-derived CDR1 and CDR2 are ENHRY and SYGVKD. This CDR3 comprises 13 residues. The chain is built from TRBV10-3 and TRBJ1-5, with D hard to call. The receptor comes from a man aged 35 to 55 with primary liver carcinoma and hepatitis B virus infection. Input material: liver tumor tissue from sampling region 1. Noted subset: tumor region T1, superior pole. The CDR3 bases are TGTGCCATCATTGTGGACGGCTATCAGCCCCAGCATTTA. This gives the protein CAIIVDGYQPQHL.